The rows below give T cell receptor beta chains drawn from one sample of a study of blood T cells in healthy people across ages. TCRdb re-called the 5' RACE reads with MiXCR, one entry per CDR3 protein. The data contain fewer than 750,000 distinct CDR3 sequences, about 50% of them singletons. Input material: blood. Receptor source: a woman of 80 years or more in good health. The conserved cysteine and the conserved F or W are not part of the CDR3 here. A D gene is named only where the DNA matches it firmly.

V: TRBV20-1; D: .; J: TRBJ2-1; CDR3: SALGLTGPNEQF
V: TRBV7-2; D: TRBD2; J: TRBJ2-4; CDR3: ASSSGLAAKNIQY
V: TRBV2; D: .; J: TRBJ1-2; CDR3: ASNFWGYT
V: TRBV28; D: TRBD2; J: TRBJ2-5; CDR3: ASSQKTSGSAETQY
V: TRBV7-2; D: .; J: TRBJ2-2; CDR3: ASSSRGAPNTGELF
V: TRBV27; D: .; J: TRBJ1-1; CDR3: ASRQKGNTEAF
V: TRBV5-6; D: TRBD1; J: TRBJ2-1; CDR3: ASSYTGGAGALGEQF
V: TRBV7-9; D: .; J: TRBJ2-5; CDR3: ASSLYFQETQY
V: TRBV20-1; D: .; J: TRBJ2-4; CDR3: SASRALRNIQY
V: TRBV5-1; D: .; J: TRBJ1-1; CDR3: ASSLVPMNTEAF
V: TRBV5-1; D: .; J: TRBJ1-4; CDR3: ASSAETYEKLF
V: TRBV5-1; D: TRBD2; J: TRBJ2-7; CDR3: ASSFSGTGTYEQY
V: TRBV4-2; D: .; J: TRBJ2-3; CDR3: ASSQEDYHQTDTQY
V: TRBV11-2; D: .; J: TRBJ2-5; CDR3: ASSLGARGSQETQY
V: TRBV28; D: .; J: TRBJ2-7; CDR3: TSSLDYEQY
V: TRBV20-1; D: .; J: TRBJ2-3; CDR3: SAPDPTGGTDTQY
V: TRBV12-3/TRBV12-4; D: TRBD2; J: TRBJ2-2; CDR3: ASSFSGKDGELF
V: TRBV6-2/TRBV6-3; D: TRBD2; J: TRBJ2-5; CDR3: ASSYGLAVQETQY
V: TRBV6-2/TRBV6-3; D: .; J: TRBJ1-1; CDR3: ASSYSASGVYLNTEAF
V: TRBV20-1; D: .; J: TRBJ2-3; CDR3: SAKGVSASTDTQY
V: TRBV29-1; D: TRBD2; J: TRBJ2-1; CDR3: SVDSGGSGNEQF
V: TRBV29-1; D: .; J: TRBJ2-2; CDR3: SVVKGTGELF
V: TRBV30; D: .; J: TRBJ2-5; CDR3: AWSVSGETQY
V: TRBV7-9; D: .; J: TRBJ2-1; CDR3: AISFRDPYNEQF
V: TRBV6-2/TRBV6-3; D: .; J: TRBJ2-5; CDR3: ASSYLERTQY
V: TRBV20-1; D: TRBD2; J: TRBJ2-2; CDR3: SARDSAGGGTGELF
V: TRBV5-1; D: TRBD2; J: TRBJ2-3; CDR3: ASSLFASGRAGSTDTRY
V: TRBV6-1; D: .; J: TRBJ2-7; CDR3: ASATGTSSYEQY
V: TRBV20-1; D: .; J: TRBJ2-5; CDR3: RGLGGTDGY
V: TRBV2; D: .; J: TRBJ2-3; CDR3: TSRGDTDTQY
V: TRBV20-1; D: .; J: TRBJ2-7; CDR3: SALRGGTYEQY